The T cell receptor beta chain under discussion was sequenced for a study of identical twins. CDR3 length: 14 residues. The V gene end was trimmed by 3 bases and the J gene end by 7 bases; junction bases not matched to a gene: 8. Germline V lookup: CDR1 MDHEN, CDR2 SYDVKM. Overall study findings and caveats: High-abundance cord blood beta clonotypes had fewer insertions; memory repertoires showed none. Sharing of beta out-of-frame sequences by twins showed a weaker excess.

This clonotype was counted many times. Its specificity is not known. One entry per CDR3 protein results from TCRdb running MiXCR on the 5' RACE reads. The sample contains approximately 1.8 million distinct CDR3 sequences, roughly a third of which appear only once. This TCR was recovered from a newborn girl in good health. Sequenced input: cord blood. This sequence joins TRBV28 and TRBJ1-2; 7 bases agree with TRBD1. The CDR3 DNA reads TGTGCCAGCAGTTTCTATGACAGGGCCGGTGGCTACACCTTC. Translation: CASSFYDRAGGYTF.